Shown below are 11 T cell receptor beta chains from a single sample sequenced in a study of T-cell memory formation after mild COVID-19. TCRdb re-called the 5' RACE reads with MiXCR, one entry per CDR3 protein. The table lists approximately 100,000 distinct CDR3 sequences, approximately 15% of them singletons, with 28% in the top ten. Sequencing input: PBMCs or a T cell subset sorted from them (not recorded which). The origin of the receptors is an adult woman who had mild COVID-19 (a few samples of this study predate the infection). Cell type and time point are not known.

The V gene is TRBV9, the J gene TRBJ2-1; TRBD2 matches at 9 bases. The V gene end was trimmed by 0 bases and the J gene end by 5 bases; junction bases not matched to a gene: 3. The CDR3 extends over 15 amino acids. In germline, CDR1 is SGDLS, CDR2 YYNGEE. DNA for the CDR3: TGTGCCAGCAGCGTAGGTAGCGGGGGCCACAATGAGCAGTTCTTC. Translating it yields CASSVGSGGHNEQFF. Using reference TRBV9 and TRBJ2-1 for the parts outside the CDR3, the full variable domain is DSGVTQTPKHLITATGQRVTLRCSPRSGDLSVYWYQQSLDQGLQFLIQYYNGEERAKGNILERFSAQQFPDLHSELNLSSLELGDSALYFCASSVGSGGHNEQFFGPGTRLTVL.

The rearrangement links TRBV7-8 to TRBJ2-1; 7 bases map to TRBD1. The CDR3 has 15 residues. CDR1 is SGHVS and CDR2 is FQNEAQ in the germline V gene. J was trimmed by 0 bases and V by 4 bases; bases with no gene match: 3. In DNA form, the CDR3 reads TGTGCCAGCAGCTACAGGGGTAGCTCCTACAATGAGCAGTTCTTC. Translating gives CASSYRGSSYNEQFF.

This chain connects TRBV9 to TRBJ1-2; 8 bases agree with TRBD1. V shed 0 bases and J 2 bases; nucleotides not matched to a gene: 3. The CDR3 runs to 15 residues. Germline CDR1 SGDLS, CDR2 YYNGEE. The CDR3 DNA sequence: TGTGCCAGCAGCGTAGAGAGACAGGGGAACTATGGCTACACCTTC. Translated, it gives CASSVERQGNYGYTF.

This clonotype was seen many times. The chain joins TRBV6-2 or TRBV6-3 to TRBJ2-7, with D hard to call. Deletions cut 5 bases from V and 4 bases from J, with 9 bases between. Germline CDR1 MNHEY, CDR2 SVGEGT. The CDR3 is 12 amino acids. Here the CDR3 reads CASSIDRYEQYF. The DNA of the CDR3 is TGTGCCAGCAGTATCGACCGGTACGAGCAGTACTTC.

The V gene is TRBV6-5, the J gene TRBJ2-1, with D perhaps matching TRBD1 or TRBD2 (6 bases each). The germline V and J ends were trimmed by 2 bases and 5 bases, with 10 bases remaining between them. Germline-derived CDR1 and CDR2 are MNHEY and SVGAGI. The CDR3 spans 14 residues. In DNA, the CDR3 is TGTGCCAGCAGTTACCGCGGGACACACAATGAGCAGTTCTTC. This sequence encodes CASSYRGTHNEQFF.

This chain uses TRBV23-1 with TRBJ2-7; D call uncertain. TRBV23-1 is given ORF status, its function remaining uncertain. Trimming stripped 6 bases from V and 0 bases from J, with 12 bases between. The CDR3 spans 14 residues. For the CDR3, the DNA is TGCGCCAGCAGACCCCCGTTCAGCTCCTACGAGCAGTACTTC. Its protein product is CASRPPFSSYEQYF.

This clonotype was counted a few times. The V gene is TRBV2, the J gene TRBJ2-3, with TRBD2 identical over 7 bases. The ends lost 10 bases at V and 2 bases at J; junction bases unmatched: 6. The germline CDR1 and CDR2 sequences are SNHLY and FYNNEI. The CDR3 is made up of 13 amino acids. CDR3 DNA sequence: TGTGCCACCTTAGCGGGCACCACAGATACGCAGTATTTT. Its translation: CATLAGTTDTQYF.

This clonotype was seen only a few times. V usage is TRBV27 and J usage is TRBJ1-5; no clear D. V lost 0 bases and J 3 bases, leaving 6 bases between the germline ends. The CDR3 sequence is 14 residues long. CDR1 is MNHEY and CDR2 is SMNVEV in the germline V gene (reference sequence). The CDR3 DNA sequence: TGTGCCAGCAGTTTATCGAGGTACAATCAGCCCCAGCATTTT. Translating gives CASSLSRYNQPQHF.

The V call is TRBV6-5, the J call TRBJ1-1; D is uncertain. Trimming left V 6 bases short and J 1 base short, with 15 bases between. The CDR3 extends over 15 amino acids. The germline gives CDR1 MNHEY, CDR2 SVGAGI. The CDR3 DNA follows: TGTGCCAGCAGATCAGGTCCGTCCCCGAACACTGAAGCTTTCTTT. Its protein is CASRSGPSPNTEAFF.

Only a few counts were recorded for this clonotype. The chain combines TRBV5-1 with TRBJ2-7; D gene ambiguous. V shed 4 bases and J shed 2 bases, with 13 bases lying between them. CDR1 and CDR2 from the germline V gene are SGHRS and YFSETQ. The CDR3 spans 14 residues. The DNA for the CDR3 is TGCGCCAGCAGCCCCGGAGACGGTCCCTACGAGCAGTACTTC. Translation gives CASSPGDGPYEQYF.

This clonotype showed up many times. The chain has TRBV20-1 and TRBJ1-1; D may be TRBD1 (6 bases). This CDR3 region has 13 residues. Germline V gene data show CDR1 as DFQATT and CDR2 as SNEGSKA (reference sequence). V lost 5 bases and J lost 1, with 11 bases in between. CDR3 sequence: CSALQDRNTEAFF. The CDR3 DNA reads TGCAGTGCTCTACAGGACAGGAACACTGAAGCTTTCTTT.